This entry describes one TCR beta chain. The antigen is not known. Assay: immunoSEQ multiplex PCR; the TCRdb copy retains only in-frame clones and omits some. The sample records approximately 150,000 clones, roughly nine tenths being singletons. Pooled in the analysis were second doses at about 4 or about 12 weeks. These data originate in a study of T cell responses to AZD1222 COVID-19 vaccine. General observations from the study: The study found Spike-specific TCR breadth and depth rose after two AZD1222 doses. Nearly half of unique spike-specific TCRs reportedly avoided B.1.351 and B.1.1.7 mutated regions. In a largely white British group with more females than males, clonal diversity was possibly underestimated.

The CDR3 length is 14 residues. The V end was cut by 7 bases, the J end by 3 bases, with 15 bases between. Looked up from germline, CDR1 is SNHLY and CDR2 is FYNNEI. The sample consisted of peripheral blood, taken 28 days after the second AZD1222 dose. The chain joins TRBV2 to TRBJ1-1; D is possibly TRBD1 (5 bases). The sequence came from an adult who received the AZD1222 COVID-19 vaccine. The chain's CDR3 is CASIKGWVDTEAFF. CDR3 in DNA: TGTGCCAGCATCAAGGGGTGGGTTGACACTGAAGCTTTCTTT.